These 29 T cell receptor beta chains came from one sample sequenced in a study of OX40 agonist ivuxolimab in advanced cancers. Assay: immunoSEQ multiplex PCR; the TCRdb copy retains only in-frame clones and omits some. The repertoire has over 45,000 clones, about 82% of them found once; the top ten carry 0.8% to 1%. Sequencing used CD4+ or CD8+ T cells sorted from blood, obtained in a trial of the OX40 agonist ivuxolimab. These receptors were taken from an adult with an advanced solid tumor such as melanoma, head and neck, liver or kidney cancer.

This clone came up once. The V and J genes are TRBV6-1 and TRBJ2-5, with D unresolved. The length of the CDR3 is 13 residues. Germline assignment: CDR1 MNHNS and CDR2 SASEGT. Trimming removed 1 base at V and 5 bases at J, with 8 bases between. CDR3 in DNA: TGTGCCAGCAGTGAAGGCTTTCGGGAGACCCAGTACTTC. Amino acid sequence: CASSEGFRETQYF.

The V and J genes are TRBV6-5 and TRBJ1-1; D is undetermined. The length of the CDR3 is 12 residues. Trimming pared 6 bases from V and 6 bases from J, leaving 11 bases between. Per the germline V gene, CDR1 is MNHEY and CDR2 is SVGAGI. The CDR3 DNA is TGTGCCAGCAGACTGGGGTGGTCTGAAGCTTTCTTT. It encodes CASRLGWSEAFF.

This sequence joins TRBV10-1 and TRBJ2-1; no firm D call. The CDR3 totals 13 residues. Trimming removed 4 bases at V and 4 bases at J, with 8 bases between. The V gene's germline CDR1 is WNHNN and CDR2 SYGVQD (reference sequence). CDR3 loop: CASSAAAYNEQFF. The CDR3 DNA reads TGCGCCAGCAGTGCGGCAGCGTACAATGAGCAGTTCTTC.

The rearrangement uses TRBV18 and TRBJ1-3; D possibly corresponds to TRBD1 (5 bases). The CDR3 sequence is 15 residues long. Trimming removed 3 bases at V and 8 bases at J, with 17 bases between. Germline lookup yields CDR1 KGHSH and CDR2 LQKENI. As DNA, the CDR3 is TGTGCCAGCTCACCGGGCAGGGATTACGGGCACACCATATATTTT. Its translation is CASSPGRDYGHTIYF.

The chain links TRBV5-8 to TRBJ1-5, with 7 bases fitting TRBD1. The germline V gene encodes CDR1 SGHTS and CDR2 YDEGEE. CDR3 length equals 16 residues. V was clipped by 3 bases and J by 3 bases; unmatched bases: 9. CDR3 amino acids: CASSSRQGLINQPQHF. CDR3 nucleotide sequence: TGTGCCAGCAGCTCCAGACAGGGCCTTATCAATCAGCCCCAGCATTTT.

The rearrangement uses TRBV7-2 and TRBJ1-1, with TRBD1 as a possible D gene (5 bases). Per the germline V gene, CDR1 is SGHTA and CDR2 is FQGNSA. The CDR3 consists of 13 residues. V lost 5 bases and J 0 bases, leaving 7 bases between the germline ends. CDR3 protein: CASSMTVNTEAFF. The CDR3 DNA reads as TGTGCCAGCAGCATGACAGTGAACACTGAAGCTTTCTTT.

This rearrangement joins TRBV6-5 to TRBJ1-1; 8 nucleotides align to TRBD1. Losses at the gene ends were 0 bases for V and 0 bases for J; bases not matched to a gene: 3. The germline V gene has CDR1 MNHEY and CDR2 SVGAGI. This CDR3 is 16 amino acids long. CDR3 nucleotides: TGTGCCAGCAGTTACTCACACAGGGGGATGAACACTGAAGCTTTCTTT. Its protein product is CASSYSHRGMNTEAFF.

The DNA for the CDR3 is TGTGCCAGCAGCACACTTCACAGGGAAGGGACTGAAGCTTTCTTT. It specifies CASSTLHREGTEAFF. The chain has TRBV13 and TRBJ1-1, with D perhaps TRBD1 (6 bases). Germline V CDR1 and CDR2: PRHDT, FYEKMQ (reference sequence). The CDR3 length is 15 residues. Between the trimmed V and J ends, which lost 5 bases and 5 bases, there was a span of 18 bases.

The count of this clone is one. The gene calls are TRBV2 and TRBJ2-5, with TRBD2 matching 9 bases. CDR3 length equals 14 residues. V was clipped by 7 bases and J by 5 bases; unmatched bases: 8. Germline lookup yields CDR1 SNHLY and CDR2 FYNNEI. DNA of the CDR3: TGTGCCAGCACCTGGACTAGCGCGTTTGAGACCCAGTACTTC. Protein: CASTWTSAFETQYF. The whole variable domain, filled in from reference TRBV2 and TRBJ2-5, reads EPEVTQTPSHQVTQMGQEVILRCVPISNHLYFYWYRQILGQKVEFLVSFYNNEISEKSEIFDDQFSVERPDGSNFTLKIRSTKLEDSAMYFCASTWTSAFETQYFGPGTRLLVL.

The rearrangement links TRBV6-1 to TRBJ2-2, with D unresolved. V lost 3 bases, J lost 7 bases, and 9 bases lay in between. CDR3 length equals 13 residues. Germline CDR1 reads MNHNS; CDR2 reads SASEGT. Here the CDR3 DNA reads TGTGCCAGCAGTGACAGGTTTATCGGGGAGCTGTTTTTT. Translation: CASSDRFIGELFF.

The V gene is TRBV9, the J gene TRBJ1-2, with unresolved D. Germline assignment: CDR1 SGDLS and CDR2 YYNGEE. The germline V and J ends were trimmed by 0 bases and 8 bases, with 8 bases remaining between them. The CDR3 consists of 12 residues. This CDR3 reads CASSVDYRGYTF. The CDR3 DNA follows: TGTGCCAGCAGCGTAGACTATAGGGGCTACACCTTC. Together with reference TRBV9 and TRBJ1-2, the CDR3 gives the full variable domain: DSGVTQTPKHLITATGQRVTLRCSPRSGDLSVYWYQQSLDQGLQFLIQYYNGEERAKGNILERFSAQQFPDLHSELNLSSLELGDSALYFCASSVDYRGYTFGSGTRLTVV.

The chain couples TRBV30 to TRBJ1-3; no firm D call. CDR1 GTSNPN and CDR2 SVGIG come from the germline V gene (reference sequence). Trimming took off 8 bases at V and 0 bases at J, with 17 bases between the two ends. This CDR3 has 15 residues. The CDR3, as DNA: TGTGCCCACCGTGGCCGGGTTCGCTCTGGAAACACCATATATTTT. This sequence encodes CAHRGRVRSGNTIYF.

This clone appeared once. The chain carries TRBV14 and TRBJ2-3; D may be TRBD1 (5 bases). The CDR3 has 16 residues. Trimming removed 4 bases at V and 4 bases at J, with 18 bases between. Germline values: CDR1 SGHDN, CDR2 FVKESK. The CDR3 is CASSLWRGHNSDTQYF. For the CDR3, the DNA is TGTGCCAGCAGCCTTTGGAGAGGACATAATTCAGATACGCAGTATTTT.

This clone has a single count. J is TRBJ1-2 and V is TRBV5-1, with 7 bases fitting TRBD1. Trimming cost V 2 bases and J 2 bases; bases outside gene matches: 3. CDR1 and CDR2 from the germline V gene are SGHRS and YFSETQ. The CDR3 spans 14 residues. The CDR3 sequence: CASSFVGGNYGYTF. In DNA, the CDR3 is TGCGCCAGCAGCTTTGTAGGGGGCAACTATGGCTACACCTTC. Using reference TRBV5-1 and TRBJ1-2 for the parts outside the CDR3, the full variable domain is KAGVTQTPRYLIKTRGQQVTLSCSPISGHRSVSWYQQTPGQGLQFLFEYFSETQRNKGNFPGRFSGRQFSNSRSEMNVSTLELGDSALYLCASSFVGGNYGYTFGSGTRLTVV.

In regard to this clone: This likely reflects a read error, since a far larger clone is one base away. This chain links TRBV4-2 with TRBJ2-4; possible D gene TRBD2, 5 bases. Trimming took off 0 bases at V and 7 bases at J, with 13 bases between the two ends. CDR3 size: 15 residues. Germline V gene sequence: CDR1 LGHNA, CDR2 YNFKEQ. The CDR3 DNA sequence: TGTGCCAGCAGCCAAGACGGCTGGGGAGACAACATTCAGTACTTC. Its protein product is CASSQDGWGDNIQYF.

The rearrangement joins TRBV7-2 to TRBJ2-3, with 11 bases aligning to TRBD2. The V segment lost 5 bases and the J segment 4 bases; nucleotides outside the gene matches: 11. This CDR3 spans 17 amino acids. Looked up from germline, CDR1 is SGHTA and CDR2 is FQGNSA. CDR3 bases: TGTGCCAGCAGCCAGGGGAGCTCTAGCGGGGGGTCAGATACGCAGTATTTT. Translation: CASSQGSSSGGSDTQYF. The whole variable domain, remainder taken from reference TRBV7-2 and TRBJ2-3, is GAGVSQSPSNKVTEKGKDVELRCDPISGHTALYWYRQSLGQGLEFLIYFQGNSAPDKSGLPSDRFSAERTGGSVSTLTIQRTQQEDSAVYLCASSQGSSSGGSDTQYFGPGTRLTVL.

The chain is built from TRBV6-1 and TRBJ2-3; no firm D call. The CDR3 covers 14 residues. The V gene's germline CDR1 is MNHNS and CDR2 SASEGT. Trimming took 6 bases from V and 2 from J, leaving 12 bases between them. CDR3 residues: CASSPRVHTDTQYF. The CDR3 nucleotides read TGTGCCAGCAGCCCCAGAGTGCACACAGATACGCAGTATTTT.

This sequence joins TRBV28 and TRBJ2-5, with D perhaps assigned TRBD1 or TRBD2 (6 bases each). Germline V CDR1 and CDR2: MDHEN, SYDVKM. The CDR3 loop spans 15 amino acids. Trimming took 5 bases from V and 4 from J, leaving 17 bases between them. The CDR3 sequence: CASSTRRGAGETQYF. The DNA of the CDR3 is TGTGCCAGCAGTACTCGGAGGGGGGCCGGAGAGACCCAGTACTTC.

The chain recombines TRBV6-5 with TRBJ1-4; 10 bases line up with TRBD1. This CDR3 is built from 14 residues. The trim removed 8 bases at V and 8 bases at J, leaving 8 bases unmatched. Germline CDR1 and CDR2: MNHEY and SVGAGI. CDR3 in amino acids: CASGDRGGWEKLFF. The CDR3 nucleotides are TGTGCCAGCGGGGACAGGGGCGGATGGGAAAAACTGTTTTTT.

The rearrangement uses TRBV6-5 and TRBJ1-6; 7 bases map to TRBD1. Germline V lookup: CDR1 MNHEY, CDR2 SVGAGI. This CDR3 region has 13 residues. Trimming removed 7 bases from V and 10 bases from J; junction bases left unmatched: 7. CDR3 sequence reads: CASNNRQGSPLHF. As DNA, the CDR3 is TGTGCCAGCAACAACCGACAGGGATCACCCCTCCACTTT.

The chain has TRBV11-3 and TRBJ1-1, with a tentative D call TRBD1 (6 bases). The CDR3 length is 14 residues. Germline values: CDR1 SGHNT, CDR2 YENEEA. Trimming shortened V by 1 base and J by 1 base, and 7 bases separated the two germline ends. CDR3 nucleotide sequence: TGTGCCAGCAGCTTAGCGGGGGCGAACACTGAAGCTTTCTTT. Its translation: CASSLAGANTEAFF.

The CDR3 coding sequence is TGTGCCAGCAGCTTAGTCCCCCGGGCAGGAAGGTCACCCCTCCACTTT. It specifies CASSLVPRAGRSPLHF. The V call is TRBV11-2, the J call TRBJ1-6; D is ambiguous. The CDR3 totals 16 residues. With 1 base removed from V and 10 bases from J, the gap between germline ends came to 17 bases. CDR1 is SGHAT, CDR2 FQNNGV, per germline. The full variable domain, in which reference TRBV11-2 and TRBJ1-6 provide the parts outside the CDR3, is EAGVAQSPRYKIIEKRQSVAFWCNPISGHATLYWYQQILGQGPKLLIQFQNNGVVDDSQLPKDRFSAERLKGVDSTLKIQPAKLEDSAVYLCASSLVPRAGRSPLHFGNGTRLTVT.

CDR3: CASSEEDAGTAIAKNIQYF. In DNA form, the CDR3 reads TGCGCCAGCAGTGAAGAGGACGCCGGGACAGCGATAGCCAAAAACATTCAGTACTTC. The chain couples TRBV10-1 to TRBJ2-4; the match to TRBD1 covers 7 bases. This CDR3 has 19 amino acids. The V gene end was trimmed by 3 bases and the J gene end by 0 bases; junction bases not matched to a gene: 14. Per germline, CDR1 WNHNN and CDR2 SYGVQD (reference sequence).

The chain combines TRBV5-1 with TRBJ2-5; D is uncertain. The CDR3 has 17 residues. Between the trimmed V and J ends, which lost 3 bases and 2 bases, there was a span of 20 bases. Germline V gives CDR1 SGHRS, CDR2 YFSETQ. Here the CDR3 reads CASSSGGRTAMQETQYF. For the CDR3, the DNA is TGCGCCAGCAGCTCCGGCGGCAGGACGGCGATGCAAGAGACCCAGTACTTC.

Here the CDR3 reads CASSFRAGGRETQYF. CDR3 nucleotide sequence: TGTGCCAGCAGTTTCCGGGCAGGGGGCAGAGAGACCCAGTACTTC. The chain recombines TRBV27 with TRBJ2-5; the match to TRBD1 covers 8 bases. CDR3 size: 15 residues. Unmatched junction bases numbered 7, after V lost 3 bases and J lost 4 bases. Looked up from germline, CDR1 is MNHEY and CDR2 is SMNVEV (reference sequence).

This clone came up once. The rearrangement uses TRBV10-1 and TRBJ2-2; a weak D match, TRBD1 (6 bases). CDR3 length: 15 amino acids. Germline CDR1 WNHNN, CDR2 SYGVQD (reference sequence). With 4 bases removed from V and 4 bases from J, the gap between germline ends came to 13 bases. The CDR3 loop is CASSVGAPGTGELFF. The CDR3 region has the DNA TGCGCCAGCAGTGTGGGGGCGCCGGGCACCGGGGAGCTGTTTTTT.

The rearrangement links TRBV2 to TRBJ2-5; possibly TRBD1 for D (6 bases). Germline assignment: CDR1 SNHLY and CDR2 FYNNEI. With 7 bases removed from V and 2 bases from J, the gap between germline ends came to 11 bases. The CDR3 contains 13 residues. CDR3 nucleotide sequence: TGTGCCAGCACTAGGACAGTACAAGAGACCCAGTACTTC. This gives the protein CASTRTVQETQYF.

This chain joins TRBV5-4 and TRBJ2-3; no firm D call. Germline V gene lookup returns CDR1 SGHNT and CDR2 YYREEE (reference sequence). This CDR3 is built from 14 residues. Trimming left V 0 bases short and J 3 bases short, with 8 bases between. In nucleotides, the CDR3 is TGTGCCAGCAGCTTGGGCCTAGGAACAGATACGCAGTATTTT. As protein: CASSLGLGTDTQYF.

The chain uses TRBV19 and TRBJ1-3; D gene unclear. CDR1 LNHDA and CDR2 SQIVND come from the germline V gene (reference sequence). The CDR3 is made up of 14 amino acids. Deletions cut 4 bases from V and 0 bases from J, with 7 bases between. The CDR3 sequence is CASSSGGSGNTIYF. The DNA of the CDR3 is TGTGCCAGTAGTAGTGGAGGCTCTGGAAACACCATATATTTT.